This T cell receptor (beta chain) was observed in a study of blood T cell repertoires in COVID-19. Across the whole study: PBMCs, B-cell-depleted T cells, or T cells were the source of the cDNA or gDNA that made up the material.

V was pared by 4 bases and J by 2 bases, with 8 bases between. Per the germline V gene, CDR1 is MNHEY and CDR2 is SVGAGI. The CDR3 covers 13 residues. TCRdb's table, derived via immunoSEQ multiplex PCR, lists solely in-frame clones and lacks some. In the table there are about 86,000 clones, around 86% of which are singletons. This sequence was found in a human donor in a cohort sampled during active COVID-19. The specimen sequenced was peripheral blood. The gene calls are TRBV6-5 and TRBJ2-5, with D perhaps matching TRBD2 (6 bases). Written as DNA, the CDR3 is TGTGCCAGCAGTTGGGGGGATCAAGAGACCCAGTACTTC. Protein sequence: CASSWGDQETQYF.